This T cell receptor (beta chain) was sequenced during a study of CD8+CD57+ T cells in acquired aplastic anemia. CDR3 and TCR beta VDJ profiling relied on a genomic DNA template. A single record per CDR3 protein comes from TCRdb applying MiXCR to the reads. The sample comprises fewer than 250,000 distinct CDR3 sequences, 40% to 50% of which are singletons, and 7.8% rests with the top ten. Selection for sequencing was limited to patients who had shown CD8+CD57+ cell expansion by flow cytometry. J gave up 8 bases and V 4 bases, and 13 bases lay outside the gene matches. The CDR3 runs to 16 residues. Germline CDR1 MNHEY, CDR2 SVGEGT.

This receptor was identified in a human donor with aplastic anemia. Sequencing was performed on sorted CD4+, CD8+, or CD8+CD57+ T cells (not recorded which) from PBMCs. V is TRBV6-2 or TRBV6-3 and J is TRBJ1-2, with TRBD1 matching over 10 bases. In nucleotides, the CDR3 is TGTGCCAGCAGTTCCGGGACAGGGGATTTTTTTTACGGCTACACCTTC. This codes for CASSSGTGDFFYGYTF.